This entry is about one T cell receptor (beta chain). Treatment given: oral pan-JAK inhibitor, 5-10 mg twice daily. Researchers picked out CD4+ and CD8+ T cells from PBMCs by sorting. The J segment lost 5 bases and the V segment lost 1 base, leaving 7 bases of the junction unmatched. There are 14 residues in the CDR3. Per the germline V gene, CDR1 is GTSNPN and CDR2 is SVGIG (reference sequence). This sample is part of a study of CD8+ T cells in alopecia areata. Investigators isolated RNA and reverse transcribed it into cDNA to act as the sequencing template. Repertoires were generated with immunoSEQ multiplex PCR, while TCRdb's copy carries only in-frame clones and drops some. Here the sample spans about 170,000 clones, around 58% being singletons.

The sequence was obtained from a human donor with alopecia areata. Here the sequenced sample was CD4+ T cells sorted from blood, taken between weeks 55 and 65, from a patient treated with tofacitinib. This chain joins TRBV30 and TRBJ2-5, with 7 positions matching TRBD2. CDR3 residues: CAWSGTGGKETQYF. DNA for the CDR3: TGTGCCTGGAGTGGTACGGGGGGAAAGGAGACCCAGTACTTC.